This T cell receptor beta chain was recorded in a study of cytomegalovirus exposure and HLA in healthy donors. A note on this clone: Its antigen remains unknown.

Germline assignment: CDR1 DFQATT and CDR2 SNEGSKA (reference sequence). The CDR3 extends over 10 amino acids. V lost 6 bases to trimming and J lost 5 bases, with 4 bases between them. Study findings and constraints: Previous analysis showed most TCR beta V segments were productive about 87% or about 30% of the time.

PCR amplification relied on 60 Vbeta primers (plus 13 Jbeta primers). Generated by immunoSEQ multiplex PCR, the TCRdb table keeps only in-frame clones and is missing some. In all, the sample yields about 74,000 clones. The sequencing sample was made of PBMCs. This clonotype originated in a female donor in good health and CMV-seropositive. The V call is TRBV20-1, the J call TRBJ2-2; D remains ambiguous. CDR3: CSAFTGELFF. The CDR3 DNA reads TGCAGTGCCTTTACCGGGGAGCTGTTTTTT.